One T cell receptor beta chain is described in this entry. The sample comes from a study of OX40 agonist ivuxolimab in advanced cancers. Assay: immunoSEQ multiplex PCR; the TCRdb copy retains only in-frame clones and omits some. Among tens of thousands of clones listed, approximately 85% were seen once. V trimming: 3 bases; J trimming: 2 bases; junction bases outside the gene matches: 4. CDR1 is ENHRY and CDR2 is SYGVKD in the germline V gene. The CDR3 length is 15 residues. The receptor comes from an adult with an advanced solid tumor such as melanoma, head and neck, liver or kidney cancer. Sequences were derived from CD4+ or CD8+ T cells sorted from blood, sampled in a trial of the OX40 agonist ivuxolimab. This chain joins TRBV10-3 and TRBJ1-2, with TRBD1 matching 9 bases. CDR3 sequence: CAISDNGQGNYGYTF. In DNA, the CDR3 is TGTGCCATCAGTGACAACGGACAGGGGAACTATGGCTACACCTTC.